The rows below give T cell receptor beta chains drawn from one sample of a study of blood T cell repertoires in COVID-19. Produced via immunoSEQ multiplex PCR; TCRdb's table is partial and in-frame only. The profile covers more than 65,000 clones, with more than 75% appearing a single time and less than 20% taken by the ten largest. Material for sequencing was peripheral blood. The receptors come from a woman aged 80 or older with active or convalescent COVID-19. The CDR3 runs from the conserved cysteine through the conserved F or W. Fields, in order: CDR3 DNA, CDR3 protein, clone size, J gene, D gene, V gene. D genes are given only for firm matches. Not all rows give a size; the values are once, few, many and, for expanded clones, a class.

CDR3 DNA: TGTGCCAGCAGTTTACACCCCGGGGATGGCTACACCTTC
CDR3 protein: CASSLHPGDGYTF
clone size: few
J gene: TRBJ1-2
D gene: -
V gene: TRBV12-3/TRBV12-4

CDR3 DNA: TGTGCCAGCAGCCCGTCCCGGGGTTATGGCTACACCTTC
CDR3 protein: CASSPSRGYGYTF
clone size: -
J gene: TRBJ1-2
D gene: -
V gene: TRBV6-5

CDR3 DNA: TGTGCCTGGAGTGTAGGGGGGACAGGGAATGATAAACTGTTTTTT
CDR3 protein: CAWSVGGTGNDKLFF
clone size: -
J gene: TRBJ1-4
D gene: TRBD1
V gene: TRBV30

CDR3 DNA: TGTGCCTGGAGCGAAAACAGGGTCCCCTACGAGCAGTACTTC
CDR3 protein: CAWSENRVPYEQYF
clone size: -
J gene: TRBJ2-7
D gene: -
V gene: TRBV30

CDR3 DNA: TGTGCCAGCAGCCTAACTAGCGTAGGGGGGGATGAGCAGTTCTTC
CDR3 protein: CASSLTSVGGDEQFF
clone size: once
J gene: TRBJ2-1
D gene: -
V gene: TRBV3-1/TRBV3-2

CDR3 DNA: TGTGCCTGGAGTCGACAGGGGGCGGGCGAGCAGTACTTC
CDR3 protein: CAWSRQGAGEQYF
clone size: -
J gene: TRBJ2-7
D gene: TRBD1
V gene: TRBV30

CDR3 DNA: TGCGCCAGCAGCCCCCAGCGAGGGGGGGCCTTGGAGACCCAGTACTTC
CDR3 protein: CASSPQRGGALETQYF
clone size: -
J gene: TRBJ2-5
D gene: -
V gene: TRBV4-3

CDR3 DNA: TGCGCCAGCAGCCCAAACAGGGCCGCTTCTGGAAACACCATATATTTT
CDR3 protein: CASSPNRAASGNTIYF
clone size: -
J gene: TRBJ1-3
D gene: -
V gene: TRBV4-3

CDR3 DNA: TGTGCCAGCAGCTTGTATGGGGAGCAGACCCAGTACTTC
CDR3 protein: CASSLYGEQTQYF
clone size: -
J gene: TRBJ2-5
D gene: -
V gene: TRBV5-5

CDR3 DNA: TGTGCCAGCAGCGTCTCGGGAGATACGCAGTATTTT
CDR3 protein: CASSVSGDTQYF
clone size: -
J gene: TRBJ2-3
D gene: -
V gene: TRBV2

CDR3 DNA: TGTGCCAGCAGTCAGGGATACTACGAGCAGTACTTC
CDR3 protein: CASSQGYYEQYF
clone size: -
J gene: TRBJ2-7
D gene: -
V gene: TRBV6-5

CDR3 DNA: TGTGCCAGCAGCTCCGGACAGGGCAGAATCGATGGCTACACCTTC
CDR3 protein: CASSSGQGRIDGYTF
clone size: -
J gene: TRBJ1-2
D gene: TRBD1
V gene: TRBV7-2

CDR3 DNA: TGTGCCAGCAGTTATAGTGGCACTCAGAGGGGCTACACCTTC
CDR3 protein: CASSYSGTQRGYTF
clone size: -
J gene: TRBJ1-2
D gene: -
V gene: TRBV6-5

CDR3 DNA: TGTGCCAGCAGCCAGTTCAGGGGCGGCTCTGGAAACACCATATATTTT
CDR3 protein: CASSQFRGGSGNTIYF
clone size: -
J gene: TRBJ1-3
D gene: -
V gene: TRBV3-1/TRBV3-2

CDR3 DNA: TGTGCCAGCCGGGGGGGGCCTGGGGAGCTGTTTTTT
CDR3 protein: CASRGGPGELFF
clone size: -
J gene: TRBJ2-2
D gene: TRBD2
V gene: TRBV12-3/TRBV12-4

CDR3 DNA: TGTGCCAGCCCGCTCGGGACACCCCGACGGAACACTGAAGCTTTCTTT
CDR3 protein: CASPLGTPRRNTEAFF
clone size: once
J gene: TRBJ1-1
D gene: -
V gene: TRBV6-4

CDR3 DNA: TGTGCCAGCAGTTCCGGCGCTGGGACAGGTTCCTCCCTCCACTTT
CDR3 protein: CASSSGAGTGSSLHF
clone size: -
J gene: TRBJ1-6
D gene: TRBD1
V gene: TRBV28

CDR3 DNA: TGCGCCAGCAGCTTGGCCGGGACAGTAGTCACAGATACGCAGTATTTT
CDR3 protein: CASSLAGTVVTDTQYF
clone size: once
J gene: TRBJ2-3
D gene: TRBD1
V gene: TRBV5-1

CDR3 DNA: TGTGCCAGCAGAACGACAGGCCCGGGGGGTGGCTACACCTTC
CDR3 protein: CASRTTGPGGGYTF
clone size: once
J gene: TRBJ1-2
D gene: -
V gene: TRBV6-5

CDR3 DNA: TGCGCCAGCAGCTTCGACAGCCAAGAGACCCAGTACTTC
CDR3 protein: CASSFDSQETQYF
clone size: -
J gene: TRBJ2-5
D gene: -
V gene: TRBV5-1

CDR3 DNA: TGTGCCAGCAGTGAACTAACTAGCGGGGGGACGCCTAGAGAGACCCAGTACTTC
CDR3 protein: CASSELTSGGTPRETQYF
clone size: few
J gene: TRBJ2-5
D gene: TRBD2
V gene: TRBV6-1

CDR3 DNA: TGTGCCAGCAGTTTAGCCCCCCTAGCACATACGCAGTATTTT
CDR3 protein: CASSLAPLAHTQYF
clone size: -
J gene: TRBJ2-3
D gene: -
V gene: TRBV27

CDR3 DNA: TGTGCCAGCAGCTTAGCGAATCCGGCAGGGTCGACTCAGCCCCAGCATTTT
CDR3 protein: CASSLANPAGSTQPQHF
clone size: few
J gene: TRBJ1-5
D gene: -
V gene: TRBV7-2

CDR3 DNA: TGTGCCAGCAGGAACCTCGGAAAACTGTTTTTT
CDR3 protein: CASRNLGKLFF
clone size: -
J gene: TRBJ1-4
D gene: -
V gene: TRBV28

CDR3 DNA: TGTGCCAGCAGCTTAGAGGCAGGGGAGGGGGAGACCCAGTACTTC
CDR3 protein: CASSLEAGEGETQYF
clone size: -
J gene: TRBJ2-5
D gene: -
V gene: TRBV7-2

CDR3 DNA: TGTGCCAGCAGTTACCGGGACACCGGGGGGGCTGAAGCTTTCTTT
CDR3 protein: CASSYRDTGGAEAFF
clone size: few
J gene: TRBJ1-1
D gene: -
V gene: TRBV6-2/TRBV6-3

CDR3 DNA: TGTGCCAGCAGCTTACCGGGGGGGGATGAGCAGTTCTTC
CDR3 protein: CASSLPGGDEQFF
clone size: -
J gene: TRBJ2-1
D gene: TRBD2
V gene: TRBV7-2

CDR3 DNA: TGTGCCAGCAGGCCGCGACGGGACAGGAACCAAGAGACCCAGTACTTC
CDR3 protein: CASRPRRDRNQETQYF
clone size: -
J gene: TRBJ2-5
D gene: TRBD1
V gene: TRBV7-8